A selection of T cell receptor beta chains follows, all from one sample in a study of T cells in Graves' hyperthyroidism and ophthalmopathy. TCRdb independently ran MiXCR on the multiplex PCR reads; one entry per CDR3 protein. The sample has about 660,000 distinct CDR3 sequences, 45% seen once. The sequenced sample was peripheral blood or thyroid tissue (not recorded which). The receptor source for this set is an adult man with Graves' disease, either hyperthyroidism or ophthalmopathy (not recorded which). Both conserved end residues are part of each CDR3. The D gene is left open where the match is weak. Size tells how often a clone was seen (once, few, many) or the class of an expanded clone, and some rows leave it out.

j_call	v_call	d_call	clone_size	cdr3_aa	cdr3_nt
TRBJ1-1	TRBV19	NA	many	CASSIGGMNTEAFF	TGTGCCAGTAGTATAGGGGGAATGAACACTGAAGCTTTCTTT
TRBJ1-6	TRBV9	NA	NA	CASSSDAQPFNSPLHF	TGTGCCAGCAGCAGTGACGCTCAACCTTTTAATTCACCCCTCCACTTT
TRBJ1-1	TRBV29-1	NA	NA	CSAQRQATEAFF	TGCAGCGCCCAGAGGCAGGCCACTGAAGCTTTCTTT
TRBJ1-6	TRBV2	TRBD1	many	CASRPGQGAYSPLHF	TGTGCCAGCAGGCCGGGACAGGGGGCCTATTCACCCCTCCACTTT
TRBJ1-1	TRBV6-5	NA	NA	CASKDQGTAFF	TGTGCCAGCAAAGACCAGGGCACTGCTTTCTTT
TRBJ2-7	TRBV20-1	NA	few	CSAQRDFPPYEQYF	TGCAGTGCCCAACGGGACTTCCCTCCCTACGAGCAGTACTTC
TRBJ1-2	TRBV12-3/TRBV12-4	NA	NA	CASSLGLGGTAYGYTF	TGTGCCAGCAGTTTAGGGTTGGGAGGGACTGCCTATGGCTACACCTTC
TRBJ2-5	TRBV7-8	TRBD2	NA	CASSLYGGGQYF	TGTGCCAGCAGCTTATACGGGGGGGGCCAGTACTTC
TRBJ2-5	TRBV20-1	TRBD2	few	CSARPRLAEYQETQYF	TGCAGTGCTAGACCCCGACTAGCGGAATACCAAGAGACCCAGTACTTC
TRBJ1-3	TRBV29-1	NA	many	CSVKYSGNTIYF	TGCAGCGTCAAATACTCTGGAAACACCATATATTTT
TRBJ1-4	TRBV29-1	TRBD1	NA	CSLRTGGEKLFF	TGCAGCTTACGGACAGGGGGTGAAAAACTGTTTTTT
TRBJ1-6	TRBV9	TRBD1	many	CASSASDRASDSPLHF	TGTGCCAGCAGCGCTTCGGACAGGGCTTCGGATTCACCCCTCCACTTT